These 5 T cell receptor beta chains were all obtained from the same sample, sequenced in a study of T cells after yellow fever vaccination. Each CDR3 protein gets one entry after TCRdb re-called the 5' RACE reads with MiXCR. Altogether around 600,000 distinct CDR3 sequences are present, 9% to 15% being singletons, with the ten largest covering 15%. Material: PBMCs, obtained on the day of the yellow fever booster vaccination. The source is a man aged 25 to 45 who received the YFV17D yellow fever vaccine.

This clonotype was found a few times. The V and J genes are TRBV7-8 and TRBJ2-5; D is perhaps TRBD2 (5 bases). Trimming left V 1 base short and J 7 bases short, with 16 bases between. Per the germline V gene, CDR1 is SGHVS and CDR2 is FQNEAQ. CDR3 length: 15 amino acids. CDR3 DNA sequence: TGTGCCAGCAGCTTAGGAGCCCCGGGAATAGGGACCCAGTACTTC. Protein sequence: CASSLGAPGIGTQYF.

V and J are TRBV30 and TRBJ1-5, with 7 nucleotides matching TRBD1. This CDR3 region has 14 residues. V trimming: 5 bases; J trimming: 0 bases; junction bases outside the gene matches: 4. The V gene's germline CDR1 is GTSNPN and CDR2 SVGIG (reference sequence). For the CDR3, the DNA is TGTGCCTGGGGGACAGAGTATAGCAATCAGCCCCAGCATTTT. Amino acid sequence: CAWGTEYSNQPQHF.

The chain recombines TRBV20-1 with TRBJ2-1; a weak D match, TRBD2 (6 bases). Per the germline V gene, CDR1 is DFQATT and CDR2 is SNEGSKA (reference sequence). The V end was cut by 6 bases, the J end by 12 bases, with 30 bases between. The CDR3 is made up of 16 amino acids. CDR3 in DNA: TGCAGTGCCATTCAACCGGGACTGGAAGGGGTAATTCCGCAGTTCTTC. Encoded protein: CSAIQPGLEGVIPQFF.

The rearrangement links TRBV20-1 to TRBJ2-7, with 9 bases that match TRBD2. Looked up from germline, CDR1 is DFQATT and CDR2 is SNEGSKA (reference sequence). The V segment lost 3 bases and the J segment 0 bases; nucleotides outside the gene matches: 24. The CDR3 sequence is 21 residues long. This CDR3 reads CSASVGGEKTSGTATSYEQYF. The DNA for the CDR3 is TGCAGTGCTAGCGTTGGTGGGGAAAAGACTAGCGGAACCGCAACCTCCTACGAGCAGTACTTC.

This clonotype was seen more than once but under ten times. This rearrangement joins TRBV6-1 to TRBJ2-5; no clear D gene. The CDR3 is made up of 13 amino acids. Germline V gives CDR1 MNHNS, CDR2 SASEGT. The V end lost 10 bases, the J end lost 0 bases, and 12 bases lay between the germline ends. In DNA, the CDR3 is TGTGCCATAGCCCCGGGCTACCAAGAGACCCAGTACTTC. This gives the protein CAIAPGYQETQYF.